Reported below is one TCR beta chain. Its matching antigen is unknown. Primers used in a second PCR of roughly 6 to 11 cycles were a sample-barcoded 5' primer and a J-beta primer mix. Each CDR3 protein gets one entry after TCRdb re-called the 5' RACE reads with MiXCR. The table has some 780,000 distinct CDR3 sequences, around 50% seen once. In terms of origin and age, donors were healthy Caucasian individuals from Russia aged roughly 6 to 95. The data originate from a study of blood T cells in healthy people across ages. The CDR3 contains 15 residues. Germline CDR1 is MGHRA and CDR2 is YSYEKL. Germline trimming cut 8 bases from V and 5 bases from J; bases unmatched to any gene: 9. Whole-study results and caveats: Fewer expanded clones and more diversity marked long-lived versus aged donors. Measured against age, TCR beta diversity per million T cells decreased in a roughly linear manner.

The sequence came from a man in his forties in good health. This chain uses TRBV4-1 with TRBJ2-3; 11 positions agree with TRBD2. The material sequenced was blood. Here the CDR3 reads CASSTSGGPIDTQYF. In DNA, the CDR3 is TGCGCCAGCTCAACTAGCGGGGGACCGATAGATACGCAGTATTTT.